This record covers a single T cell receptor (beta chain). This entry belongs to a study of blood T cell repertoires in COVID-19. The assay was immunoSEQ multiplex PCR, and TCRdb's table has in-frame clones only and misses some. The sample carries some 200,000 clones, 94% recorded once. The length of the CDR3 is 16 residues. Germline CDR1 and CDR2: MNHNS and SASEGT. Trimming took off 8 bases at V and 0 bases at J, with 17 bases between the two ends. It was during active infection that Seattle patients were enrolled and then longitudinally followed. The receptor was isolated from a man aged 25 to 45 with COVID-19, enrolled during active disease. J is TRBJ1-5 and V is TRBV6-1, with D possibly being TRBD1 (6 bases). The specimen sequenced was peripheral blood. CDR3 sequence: CASRQGTSYSNQPQHF. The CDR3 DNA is TGTGCCAGCCGTCAAGGGACATCTTATAGCAATCAGCCCCAGCATTTT.